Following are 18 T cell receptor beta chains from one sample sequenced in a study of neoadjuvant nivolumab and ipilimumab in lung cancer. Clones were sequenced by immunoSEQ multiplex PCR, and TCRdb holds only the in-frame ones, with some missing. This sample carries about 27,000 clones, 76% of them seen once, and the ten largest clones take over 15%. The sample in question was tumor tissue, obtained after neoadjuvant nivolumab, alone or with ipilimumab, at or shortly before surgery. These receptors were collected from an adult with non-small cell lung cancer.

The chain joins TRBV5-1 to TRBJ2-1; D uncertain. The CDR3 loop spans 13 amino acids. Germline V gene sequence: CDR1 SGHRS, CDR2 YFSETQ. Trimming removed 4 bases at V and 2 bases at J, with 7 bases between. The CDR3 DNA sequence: TGCGCCAGCAGCCCGCCACCCTACAATGAGCAGTTCTTC. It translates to CASSPPPYNEQFF.

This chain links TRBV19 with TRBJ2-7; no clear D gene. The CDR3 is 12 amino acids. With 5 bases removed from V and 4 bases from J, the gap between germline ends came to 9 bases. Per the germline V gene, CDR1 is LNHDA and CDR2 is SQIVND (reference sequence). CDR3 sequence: CASSDIGYEQYF. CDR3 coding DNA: TGTGCCAGTAGTGACATCGGATACGAGCAGTACTTC.

The CDR3 sequence is CASSVGVSGGPYNEQFF. The DNA of the CDR3 is TGTGCCAGCAGCGTAGGGGTTAGCGGGGGGCCTTACAATGAGCAGTTCTTC. V is TRBV9 and J is TRBJ2-1, with TRBD2 identical over 10 bases. The V gene end was trimmed by 0 bases and the J gene end by 4 bases; junction bases not matched to a gene: 7. The CDR3 is 17 residues long. The V gene's germline CDR1 is SGDLS and CDR2 YYNGEE.

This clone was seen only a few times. The CDR3 bases are TGTGCCAGTAGTTCGCCCTCCGGTCGGAACACTGAAGCTTTCTTT. Residues: CASSSPSGRNTEAFF. This rearrangement joins TRBV19 to TRBJ1-1; no clear D gene. The CDR3 sequence is 15 residues long. V shed 5 bases and J shed 1 base, with 14 bases lying between them. Germline CDR1 and CDR2: LNHDA and SQIVND (reference sequence).

CDR3 amino acids: CASSLRGNRWGGELFF. The CDR3 nucleotides read TGTGCCAGCAGCTTGAGAGGGAACCGGTGGGGCGGGGAGCTGTTTTTT. The genes are TRBV5-6 and TRBJ2-2, with TRBD2 as a possible D gene (5 bases). V was pared by 1 base and J by 7 bases, with 17 bases between. The CDR3 loop spans 16 amino acids. Germline V gives CDR1 SGHDT, CDR2 YYEEEE.

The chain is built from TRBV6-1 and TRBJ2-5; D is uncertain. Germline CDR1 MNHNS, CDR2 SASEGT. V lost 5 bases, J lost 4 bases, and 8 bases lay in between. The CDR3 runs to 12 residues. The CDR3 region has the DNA TGTGCCAGCAGTACTTTCCGAGAGACCCAGTACTTC. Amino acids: CASSTFRETQYF.

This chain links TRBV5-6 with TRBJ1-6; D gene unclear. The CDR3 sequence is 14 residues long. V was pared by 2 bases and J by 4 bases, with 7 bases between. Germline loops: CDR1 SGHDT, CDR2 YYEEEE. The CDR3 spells CASSLDGYNSPLHF. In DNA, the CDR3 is TGTGCCAGCAGCTTAGACGGATATAATTCACCCCTCCACTTT.

The CDR3 here is CASSVQGGVGEQYF. DNA of the CDR3: TGTGCCAGCAGTGTTCAAGGAGGGGTGGGCGAGCAGTACTTC. The rearrangement uses TRBV2 and TRBJ2-7; perhaps TRBD2 as D (6 bases). V was clipped by 4 bases and J by 6 bases, with 16 bases between them. The CDR3 sequence is 14 residues long. CDR1 is SNHLY, CDR2 FYNNEI, per germline.

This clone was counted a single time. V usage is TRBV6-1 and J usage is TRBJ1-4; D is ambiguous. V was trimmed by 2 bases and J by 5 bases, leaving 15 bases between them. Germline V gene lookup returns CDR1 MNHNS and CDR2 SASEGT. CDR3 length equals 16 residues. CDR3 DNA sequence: TGTGCCAGCAGTGAATCTGTGGCGGCCGGAAATGAAAAACTGTTTTTT. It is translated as CASSESVAAGNEKLFF.

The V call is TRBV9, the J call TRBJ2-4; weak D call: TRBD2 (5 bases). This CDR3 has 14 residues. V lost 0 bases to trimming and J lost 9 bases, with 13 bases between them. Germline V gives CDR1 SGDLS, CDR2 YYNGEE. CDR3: CASSVGTGTGIQYF. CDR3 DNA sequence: TGTGCCAGCAGCGTAGGCACGGGAACGGGCATTCAGTACTTC.

CDR3 residues: CASSRFDSGANVLTF. The CDR3 DNA reads as TGTGCCAGCAGTCGTTTTGACTCTGGGGCCAACGTCCTGACTTTC. The rearrangement uses TRBV6-4 and TRBJ2-6; D is unresolved. The CDR3 is 15 residues long. The V end lost 5 bases, the J end lost 0 bases, and 8 bases lay between the germline ends. CDR1 and CDR2 from the germline V gene are MRHNA and SNTAGT.

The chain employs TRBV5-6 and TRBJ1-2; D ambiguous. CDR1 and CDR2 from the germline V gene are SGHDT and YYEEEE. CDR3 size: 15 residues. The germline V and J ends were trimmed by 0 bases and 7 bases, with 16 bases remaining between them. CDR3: CASSLGLPTTSGYTF. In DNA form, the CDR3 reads TGTGCCAGCAGCTTGGGTCTGCCTACTACCTCTGGCTACACCTTC.

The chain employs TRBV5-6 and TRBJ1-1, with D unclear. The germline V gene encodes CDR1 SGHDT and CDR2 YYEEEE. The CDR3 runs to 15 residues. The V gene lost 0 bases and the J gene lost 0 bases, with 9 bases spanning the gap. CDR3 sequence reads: CASSLARALNTEAFF. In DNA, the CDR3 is TGTGCCAGCAGCTTGGCTAGGGCCCTGAACACTGAAGCTTTCTTT. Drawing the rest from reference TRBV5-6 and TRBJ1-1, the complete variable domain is DAGVTQSPTHLIKTRGQQVTLRCSPKSGHDTVSWYQQALGQGPQFIFQYYEEEERQRGNFPDRFSGHQFPNYSSELNVNALLLGDSALYLCASSLARALNTEAFFGQGTRLTVV.

The CDR3 DNA reads as TGTGCCAGCAGCTTCAACCCCCGGGCTGGCGACACTGAAGCTTTCTTT. It codes for CASSFNPRAGDTEAFF. The chain couples TRBV11-2 to TRBJ1-1; no clear D gene. V shed 3 bases and J shed 3 bases, with 17 bases lying between them. There are 16 residues in the CDR3. Germline V CDR1 and CDR2: SGHAT, FQNNGV.

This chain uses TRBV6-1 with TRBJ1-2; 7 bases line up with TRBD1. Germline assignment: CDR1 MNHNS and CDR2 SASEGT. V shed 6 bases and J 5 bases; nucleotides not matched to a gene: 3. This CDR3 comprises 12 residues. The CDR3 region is CASRETGYGYTF. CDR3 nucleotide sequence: TGTGCCAGCAGAGAGACAGGGTATGGCTACACCTTC.

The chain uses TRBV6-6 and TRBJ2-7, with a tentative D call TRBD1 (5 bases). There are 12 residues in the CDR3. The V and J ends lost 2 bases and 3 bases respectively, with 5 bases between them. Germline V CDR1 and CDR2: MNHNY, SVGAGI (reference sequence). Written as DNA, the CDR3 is TGTGCCAGCAGTTACCAGGGCTACGAGCAGTACTTC. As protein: CASSYQGYEQYF.

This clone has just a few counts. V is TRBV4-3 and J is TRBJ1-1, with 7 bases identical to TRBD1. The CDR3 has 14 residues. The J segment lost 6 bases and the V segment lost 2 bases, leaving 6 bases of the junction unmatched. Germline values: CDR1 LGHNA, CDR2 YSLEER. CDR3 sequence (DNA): TGCGCCAGCAGCCAACAGGGGGGGAGGGCTGAAGCTTTCTTT. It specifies CASSQQGGRAEAFF.

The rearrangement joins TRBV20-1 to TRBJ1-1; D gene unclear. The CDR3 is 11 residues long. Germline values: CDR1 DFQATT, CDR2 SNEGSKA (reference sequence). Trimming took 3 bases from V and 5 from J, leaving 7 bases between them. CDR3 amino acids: CSASSKTEAFF. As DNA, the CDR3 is TGCAGTGCTAGTTCCAAAACTGAAGCTTTCTTT.